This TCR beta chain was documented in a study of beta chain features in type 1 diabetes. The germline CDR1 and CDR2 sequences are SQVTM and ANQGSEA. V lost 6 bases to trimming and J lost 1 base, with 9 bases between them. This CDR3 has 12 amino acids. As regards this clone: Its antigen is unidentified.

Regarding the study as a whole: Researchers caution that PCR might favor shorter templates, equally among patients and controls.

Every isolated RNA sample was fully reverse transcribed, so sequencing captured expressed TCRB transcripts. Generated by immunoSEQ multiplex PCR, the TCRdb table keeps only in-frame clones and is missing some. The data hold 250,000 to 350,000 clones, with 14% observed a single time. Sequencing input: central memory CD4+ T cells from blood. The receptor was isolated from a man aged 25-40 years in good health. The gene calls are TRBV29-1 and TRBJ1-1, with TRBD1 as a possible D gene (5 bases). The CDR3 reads CSVARENTEAFF. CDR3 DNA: TGCAGCGTCGCCAGGGAGAACACTGAAGCTTTCTTT.